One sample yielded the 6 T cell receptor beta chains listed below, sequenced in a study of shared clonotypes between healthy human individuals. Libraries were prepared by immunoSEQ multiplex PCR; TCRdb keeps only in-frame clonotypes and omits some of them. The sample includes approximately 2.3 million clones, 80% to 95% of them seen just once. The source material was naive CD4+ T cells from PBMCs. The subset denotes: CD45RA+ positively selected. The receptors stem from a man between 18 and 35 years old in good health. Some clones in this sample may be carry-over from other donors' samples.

The chain's CDR3 is CASSRQGGGVGNYGYTF. Written as DNA, the CDR3 is TGTGCCAGCAGCCGACAGGGGGGTGGCGTAGGAAACTATGGCTACACCTTC. The genes are TRBV7-2 and TRBJ1-2; 9 nucleotides agree with TRBD1. Trimming cost V 5 bases and J 2 bases; bases outside gene matches: 12. From germline, CDR1 is SGHTA and CDR2 FQGNSA. The CDR3 totals 17 residues.

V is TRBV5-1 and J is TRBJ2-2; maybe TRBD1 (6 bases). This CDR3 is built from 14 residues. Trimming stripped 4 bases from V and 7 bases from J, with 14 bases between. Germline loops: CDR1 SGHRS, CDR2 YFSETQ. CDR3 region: CASSPGTLFGELFF. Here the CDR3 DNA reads TGCGCCAGCAGCCCGGGGACACTTTTCGGGGAGCTGTTTTTT.

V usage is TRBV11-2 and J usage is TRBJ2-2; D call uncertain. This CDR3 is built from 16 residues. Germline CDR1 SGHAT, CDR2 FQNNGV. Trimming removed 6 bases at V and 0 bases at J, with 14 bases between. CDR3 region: CASRPLLRSNTGELFF. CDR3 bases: TGTGCCAGCAGGCCCCTCTTGCGGTCGAACACCGGGGAGCTGTTTTTT. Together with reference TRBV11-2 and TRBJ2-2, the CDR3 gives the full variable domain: EAGVAQSPRYKIIEKRQSVAFWCNPISGHATLYWYQQILGQGPKLLIQFQNNGVVDDSQLPKDRFSAERLKGVDSTLKIQPAKLEDSAVYLCASRPLLRSNTGELFFGEGSRLTVL.

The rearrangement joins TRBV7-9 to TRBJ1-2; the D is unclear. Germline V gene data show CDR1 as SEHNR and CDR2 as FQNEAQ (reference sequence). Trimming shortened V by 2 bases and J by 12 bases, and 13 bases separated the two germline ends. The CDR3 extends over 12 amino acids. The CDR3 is CASSLTDRGDTF. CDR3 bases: TGTGCCAGCAGCTTAACGGACCGGGGAGACACCTTC.

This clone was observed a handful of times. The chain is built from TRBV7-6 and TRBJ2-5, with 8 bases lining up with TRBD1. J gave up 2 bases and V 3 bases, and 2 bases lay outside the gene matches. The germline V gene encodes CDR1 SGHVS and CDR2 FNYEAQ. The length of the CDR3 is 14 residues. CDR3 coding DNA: TGTGCCAGCAGCTTGAGGGACAGGCAAGAGACCCAGTACTTC. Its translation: CASSLRDRQETQYF. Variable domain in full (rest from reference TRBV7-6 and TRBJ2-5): GAGVSQSPRYKVTKRGQDVALRCDPISGHVSLYWYRQALGQGPEFLTYFNYEAQQDKSGLPNDRFSAERPEGSISTLTIQRTEQRDSAMYRCASSLRDRQETQYFGPGTRLLVL.

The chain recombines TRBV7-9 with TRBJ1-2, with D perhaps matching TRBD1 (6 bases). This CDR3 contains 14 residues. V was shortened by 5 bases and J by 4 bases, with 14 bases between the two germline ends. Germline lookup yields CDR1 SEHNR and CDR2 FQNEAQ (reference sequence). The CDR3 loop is CASSPRTESYGYTF. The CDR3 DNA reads TGTGCCAGCAGCCCACGGACAGAGAGCTATGGCTACACCTTC.